These 7 T cell receptor beta chains originate from one sample sequenced in a study of blood T cell repertoires in COVID-19. Repertoires were generated with immunoSEQ multiplex PCR, while TCRdb's copy carries only in-frame clones and drops some. The data hold roughly 340,000 clones, with roughly 90% observed a single time. Sequenced material: peripheral blood. The receptor set was obtained from a woman aged 25-40 years with COVID-19, enrolled during active disease.

V gene TRBV2 combines with J gene TRBJ2-7; D is uncertain. CDR1 SNHLY and CDR2 FYNNEI come from the germline V gene. The CDR3 runs to 13 residues. With 8 bases removed from V and 0 bases from J, the gap between germline ends came to 11 bases. The CDR3 is CASEAVLSYEQYV. In DNA, the CDR3 is TGTGCCAGCGAGGCAGTACTCTCCTACGAGCAGTACGTC.

The genes are TRBV4-3 and TRBJ2-3, with TRBD1 matching over 7 bases. The CDR3 loop spans 14 amino acids. Germline V gene data show CDR1 as LGHNA and CDR2 as YSLEER. After removal of 4 bases from V and 5 bases from J, the junction contained 6 bases not matched to a gene. CDR3 sequence (DNA): TGCGCCAGCAGCCCGAGGGGGCTCGGAGATACGCAGTATTTT. This translates into CASSPRGLGDTQYF.

The chain employs TRBV9 and TRBJ1-3, with D tentatively TRBD1 (5 bases). The germline V gene has CDR1 SGDLS and CDR2 YYNGEE. This CDR3 is built from 13 residues. Trimming removed 3 bases at V and 8 bases at J, with 12 bases between. The CDR3 loop is CASSGVPRDTIYF. CDR3 nucleotide sequence: TGTGCCAGCAGCGGGGTCCCCAGGGACACCATATATTTT.

In this sample, this clone turned up a few times. Additional DNA sequences in this sample encode the identical CDR3. This chain connects TRBV27 to TRBJ2-1; perhaps TRBD2 as D (6 bases). The germline V gene has CDR1 MNHEY and CDR2 SMNVEV (reference sequence). This CDR3 region has 14 residues. Trimming removed 2 bases at V and 2 bases at J, with 7 bases between. This CDR3 is CASSLAGTYNEQFF. The DNA for the CDR3 is TGTGCCAGCAGTTTAGCGGGAACCTACAATGAGCAGTTCTTC.

The genes are TRBV7-9 and TRBJ1-2; 9 bases align to TRBD1. This CDR3 is 13 amino acids long. V gave up 3 bases and J gave up 12 bases; unmatched junction bases: 8. Germline CDR1 reads SEHNR; CDR2 reads FQNEAQ (reference sequence). The CDR3 DNA is TGTGCCAGCAGCTTCGGAGGGGACAGGGTTCACACCTTC. Protein sequence: CASSFGGDRVHTF.

CDR3 region: CATRGSDLNEKLFF. DNA for the CDR3: TGTGCCACTCGGGGGTCCGATCTTAATGAAAAACTGTTTTTT. This chain joins TRBV2 and TRBJ1-4, with D possibly being TRBD1 (5 bases). Germline V gene data show CDR1 as SNHLY and CDR2 as FYNNEI. Trimming took off 10 bases at V and 4 bases at J, with 16 bases between the two ends. The CDR3 consists of 14 residues.

This chain connects TRBV7-9 to TRBJ2-7, with 12 bases matching TRBD1. CDR1 is SEHNR, CDR2 FQNEAQ, per germline (reference sequence). This CDR3 is built from 15 residues. V gave up 4 bases and J gave up 4 bases; unmatched junction bases: 5. CDR3 in amino acids: CASSSGQGADYEQYF. CDR3 bases: TGTGCCAGCAGCTCGGGACAGGGGGCCGATTACGAGCAGTACTTC.